The 2 T cell receptor beta chains presented below share a single source sample, sequenced in a study of cytomegalovirus exposure and HLA in healthy donors. The PCR ran on 60 Vbeta and 13 Jbeta primers. Repertoires were generated with immunoSEQ multiplex PCR, while TCRdb's copy carries only in-frame clones and drops some. The sample lists 100,000 to 150,000 clones; 75% to 85% were seen once. The specimen sequenced was PBMCs. Source of these receptors: a woman aged 40 to 50 in good health and CMV-seronegative.

The chain links TRBV7-9 to TRBJ2-3; D is perhaps TRBD2 (6 bases). The V and J ends lost 4 bases and 2 bases respectively, with 16 bases between them. CDR1 and CDR2 (germline): SEHNR, FQNEAQ (reference sequence). The CDR3 runs to 16 residues. The chain's CDR3 is CASSYRTGRYTDTQYF. The CDR3 nucleotides read TGTGCCAGCAGCTACCGGACTGGGAGGTACACAGATACGCAGTATTTT.

The table lists this clone with a few counts. This chain joins TRBV19 and TRBJ2-5; 12 bases match TRBD2. The V segment lost 5 bases and the J segment 5 bases; nucleotides outside the gene matches: 9. The CDR3 is 16 residues long. Germline V gives CDR1 LNHDA, CDR2 SQIVND (reference sequence). The CDR3: CASSPGLAGRRETQYF. The CDR3 nucleotides are TGTGCCAGTAGTCCCGGACTAGCGGGGCGAAGGGAGACCCAGTACTTC. Drawing the rest from reference TRBV19 and TRBJ2-5, the complete variable domain is DGGITQSPKYLFRKEGQNVTLSCEQNLNHDAMYWYRQDPGQGLRLIYYSQIVNDFQKGDIAEGYSVSREKKESFPLTVTSAQKNPTAFYLCASSPGLAGRRETQYFGPGTRLLVL.